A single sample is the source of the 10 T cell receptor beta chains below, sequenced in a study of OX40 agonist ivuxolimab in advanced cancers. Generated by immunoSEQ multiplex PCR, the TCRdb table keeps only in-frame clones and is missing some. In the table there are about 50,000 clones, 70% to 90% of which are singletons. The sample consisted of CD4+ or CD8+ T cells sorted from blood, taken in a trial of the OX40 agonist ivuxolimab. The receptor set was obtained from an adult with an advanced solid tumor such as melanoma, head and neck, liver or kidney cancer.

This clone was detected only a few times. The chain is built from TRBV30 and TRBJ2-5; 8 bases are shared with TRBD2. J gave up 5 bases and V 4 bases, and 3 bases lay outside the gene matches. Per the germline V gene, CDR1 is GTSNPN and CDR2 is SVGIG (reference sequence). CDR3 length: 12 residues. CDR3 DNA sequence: TGTGCCTGGACGGGAGGGCACGAGACCCAGTACTTC. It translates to CAWTGGHETQYF.

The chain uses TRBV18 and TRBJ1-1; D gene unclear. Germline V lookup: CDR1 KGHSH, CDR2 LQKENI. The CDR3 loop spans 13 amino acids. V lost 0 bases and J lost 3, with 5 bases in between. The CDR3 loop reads CASSPPSDTEAFF. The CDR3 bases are TGTGCCAGCTCACCACCTTCAGACACTGAAGCTTTCTTT.

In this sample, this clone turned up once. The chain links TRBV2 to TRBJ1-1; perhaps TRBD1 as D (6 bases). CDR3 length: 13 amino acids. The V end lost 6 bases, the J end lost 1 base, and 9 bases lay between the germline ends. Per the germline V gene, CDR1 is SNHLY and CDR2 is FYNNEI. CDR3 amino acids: CASRVQGNTEAFF. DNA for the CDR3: TGTGCCAGCAGAGTACAGGGGAACACTGAAGCTTTCTTT.

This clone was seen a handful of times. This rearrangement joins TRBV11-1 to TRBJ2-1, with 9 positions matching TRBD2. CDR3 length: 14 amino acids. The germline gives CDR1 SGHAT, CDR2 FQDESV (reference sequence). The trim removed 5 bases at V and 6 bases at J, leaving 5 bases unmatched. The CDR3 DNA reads TGTGCCAGCAGCCCCCGCGGGAGGGGCAATGAGCAGTTCTTC. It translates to CASSPRGRGNEQFF.

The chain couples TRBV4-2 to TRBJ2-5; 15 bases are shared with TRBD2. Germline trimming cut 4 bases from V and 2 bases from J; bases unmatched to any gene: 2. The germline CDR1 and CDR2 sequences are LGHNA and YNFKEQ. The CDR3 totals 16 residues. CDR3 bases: TGTGCCAGCAGCCCCGGACTAGCGGGAGGGCAAGAGACCCAGTACTTC. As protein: CASSPGLAGGQETQYF.

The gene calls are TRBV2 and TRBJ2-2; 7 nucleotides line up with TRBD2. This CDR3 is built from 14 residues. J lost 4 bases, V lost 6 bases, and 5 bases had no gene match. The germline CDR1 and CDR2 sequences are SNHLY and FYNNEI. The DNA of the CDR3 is TGTGCCAGCAGGGCCCGGACTAGCACCGGGGAGCTGTTTTTT. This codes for CASRARTSTGELFF.

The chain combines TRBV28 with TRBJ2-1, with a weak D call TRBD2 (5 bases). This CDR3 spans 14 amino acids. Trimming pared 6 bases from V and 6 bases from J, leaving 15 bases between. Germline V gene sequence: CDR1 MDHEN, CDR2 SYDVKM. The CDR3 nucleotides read TGTGCCAGCAGCCTCCATTCGAGGGCCAATGAGCAGTTCTTC. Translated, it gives CASSLHSRANEQFF.

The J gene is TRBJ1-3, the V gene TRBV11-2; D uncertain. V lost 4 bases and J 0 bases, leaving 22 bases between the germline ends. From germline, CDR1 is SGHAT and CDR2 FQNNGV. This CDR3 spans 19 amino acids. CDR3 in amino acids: CASSSARSRQFSSGNTIYF. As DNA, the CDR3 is TGTGCCAGCAGCTCGGCTAGATCCCGGCAGTTCAGCTCTGGAAACACCATATATTTT.

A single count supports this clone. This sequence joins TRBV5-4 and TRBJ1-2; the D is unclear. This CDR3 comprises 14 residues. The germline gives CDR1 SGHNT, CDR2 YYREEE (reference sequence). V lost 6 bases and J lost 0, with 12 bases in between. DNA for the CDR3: TGTGCCAGCACCGTGGGCAGATCTAACTATGGCTACACCTTC. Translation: CASTVGRSNYGYTF. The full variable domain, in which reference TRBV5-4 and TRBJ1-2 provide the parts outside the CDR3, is ETGVTQSPTHLIKTRGQQVTLRCSSQSGHNTVSWYQQALGQGPQFIFQYYREEENGRGNFPPRFSGLQFPNYSSELNVNALELDDSALYLCASTVGRSNYGYTFGSGTRLTVV.

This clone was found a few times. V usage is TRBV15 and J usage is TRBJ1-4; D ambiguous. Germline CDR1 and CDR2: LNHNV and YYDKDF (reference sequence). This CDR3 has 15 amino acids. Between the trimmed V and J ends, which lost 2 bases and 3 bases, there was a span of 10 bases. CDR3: CATSRSGHPNEKLFF. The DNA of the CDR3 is TGTGCCACCAGCAGATCCGGCCACCCTAATGAAAAACTGTTTTTT.